The subject of this entry is one T cell receptor beta chain. It lacks a known antigen. A much larger clone sits a single nucleotide away, making a read error possible. Healthy HIV-negative adults with no recently reported acute infections or vaccinations were included as donors. Only Caucasian adults living in Nashville, Tennessee, USA were represented among the donors. For unsorted samples, tens of millions of PBMCs were counted, and genomic DNA was extracted using the QIAamp DNA Blood Mini kit. Blood was collected by leukapheresis, and PBMCs were isolated by Ficoll-Histopaque density gradient centrifugation and then cryopreserved in liquid nitrogen vapor phase. This sample stems from a study of shared clonotypes between healthy human individuals (TCRdb year 2020). For the study in its entirety: The cohort included a few men and a couple of women between 18 and 49 years of age. To estimate repertoire size and how much clonotype sharing occurs between individuals, the study deeply sequenced the blood TCR repertoires of roughly 5 healthy adults. Leukapheresis yielded between about 0.85 and 10 billion PBMCs per donor. Different laboratories and diverse techniques were used to prepare libraries and sequence TCR repertoires, to increase sequencing depth and limit assay-specific biases. Findings and caveats that apply to the study as a whole: Based on pairwise subsampling, the degree of clonotype sharing among donors was expected to be affected by sequencing depth. The genetic and exposure-history diversity represented was limited by the small number of donors. Sampling was restricted to blood, and TCR repertoires in tissues likely differ from the TCR repertoires found in blood.

Using the deep immunoSEQ assay, TCR CDR3 regions were amplified from genomic DNA by multiplex PCR. For each cell subset, the extracted genomic DNA was distributed evenly across all wells of several immunoSEQ 96-well plates, and each plate served as one replicate. Each replicate PCR for unsorted PBMC received 300 to 350 ng genomic DNA, equal to 30,000 or so T cell genomes. Ten immunoSEQ deep assay plates were used to sequence the unsorted PBMC genomic DNA. The purified libraries were quantified using a Qubit 3.0 fluorometer, sized with a Bioanalyzer 2100, and then quantified again using the KAPA Library Quantification kit. Each immunoSEQ 96-well plate was sequenced on its own single-read 150-cycle Illumina NextSeq 550 flow cell. On the authors' methods: Because only junctional sequences without quality scores were contained in the immunoSEQ output, filtering matching that applied to full-length reads could not be performed. To assign V/J genes and CDR3, sequences were annotated using PyIR, a Python wrapper for IgBLAST v1.9, with IMGT germline references. Reads were removed for weak V/J assignments (E-value above 1e-6), missing CDR3, stop codons, out-of-frame junctions, or ambiguous translated residues. A V3J clonotype was defined by an identical inferred V gene, J gene, and CDR3 amino acid sequence. To compute the percentage overlap between repertoires, the number of shared unique clonotypes was divided by the size of the smaller repertoire. Repertoire richness was assessed with RTK rarefaction, the Chao1 estimator, and Recon v2.1 estimates of unobserved clonotypes. The immuneACCESS repertoire file appears here via TCRdb, limited to in-frame rearrangements. These files lack a portion of the clones; in checked studies, under half of the deficit traces to unresolved V genes, and the cause of the others is not known. The V and J calls and the clone size are those of that table, but D and trimming were determined from the DNA. In this sample the table shows 400,000 to 500,000 clones, 76% of which occur a single time. The top ten constitute approximately 12% of the sample.

The sample taken for sequencing was PBMCs. The receptor's source is a woman between 35 and 50 years old in good health. Some clones in this sample may be carry-over from other donors' samples.

The base sequence is TGTGCCGGCAGCCCCCGCGACAGACCAACTAATGAAAAACTGTTTTTT. This encodes CAGSPRDRPTNEKLFF. The sequence joins TRBV9 to TRBJ1-4; the D region possibly corresponds to TRBD1 (5 bases align). Looking up the germline V gene yields CDR1 SGDLS and CDR2 YYNGEE. The CDR3 runs 16 residues from the cysteine to the phenylalanine. The DNA shown is the 48-base CDR3, in frame from base 1. With the portions outside the CDR3 filled from the reference TRBV9 and TRBJ1-4 genes, the complete variable region becomes DSGVTQTPKHLITATGQRVTLRCSPRSGDLSVYWYQQSLDQGLQFLIQYYNGEERAKGNILERFSAQQFPDLHSELNLSSLELGDSALYFCAGSPRDRPTNEKLFFGSGTQLSVL.